This T cell receptor (beta chain) was sequenced for a study of naive and memory T cell subsets. General observations from the study: A few larger clonotypes appeared in naive repertoires, especially CD8, possibly memory cells re-expressing CD45RA. A clonotype means one alpha or beta sequence, not an alpha/beta pair. In CD4 and CD8 cells, diversity dropped from naive through EMRA.

The ends lost 8 bases at V and 4 bases at J; junction bases unmatched: 10. CDR3 length: 14 amino acids. Germline V gene lookup returns CDR1 MDHEN and CDR2 SYDVKM. Turning to this clonotype: As yet, its antigen is unknown.

An equimolar mix of two oligonucleotides served as the beta constant-region primer for TRBC1 and TRBC2. TCRdb ran MiXCR on the UMI-ligation and nested PCR reads and lists one entry per CDR3 protein. The table records 130,000 to 150,000 distinct CDR3 sequences, 15% to 20% of them present only once. The sequence derives from a human donor in good health. The sample was naive CD4+ T cells from blood. The gene calls are TRBV28 and TRBJ2-7; 8 positions match TRBD2. The CDR3 DNA sequence: TGTGCCAGCCGCCCGGGAGGGTCGATATACGAGCAGTACTTC. This sequence encodes CASRPGGSIYEQYF. Filled out from reference TRBV28 and TRBJ2-7, the complete variable domain reads DVKVTQSSRYLVKRTGEKVFLECVQDMDHENMFWYRQDPGLGLRLIYFSYDVKMKEKGDIPEGYSVSREKKERFSLILESASTNQTSMYLCASRPGGSIYEQYFGPGTRLTVT.